A selection of T cell receptor beta chains follows, all from one sample in a study of blood T cell repertoires in COVID-19. The protocol was immunoSEQ multiplex PCR, while the TCRdb copy is restricted to in-frame clones and leaves out a portion. There are over 250,000 clones in the sample; around 87% occur only once, and 5.3% lies in the top ten. Sequencing used PBMCs or T cells enriched from blood (not recorded which). These receptors were collected from a woman in her twenties or thirties who had recovered from COVID-19. The CDR3 runs from the conserved cysteine through the conserved F or W. The D gene is left open where the match is weak. Not every row has a clone size; where given, it reads once, few, many or a size class.

>TRBD1|TRBJ1-3|TRBV28|few
CASSLGDRYYSGNTIYF
TGTGCCAGCAGCCTAGGGGACAGGTATTACTCTGGAAACACCATATATTTT
>-|TRBJ2-4|TRBV4-3|-
CASSQVSGAKNIQYF
TGCGCCAGCAGCCAAGTATCGGGTGCCAAAAACATTCAGTACTTC
>-|TRBJ1-5|TRBV18|-
CASSPPGETWPQHF
TGTGCCAGCTCACCCCCAGGGGAGACATGGCCCCAGCATTTT
>TRBD1|TRBJ1-5|TRBV19|few
CASSWTGEGQPQHF
TGTGCCAGTAGTTGGACAGGGGAGGGGCAGCCCCAGCATTTT
>TRBD1|TRBJ1-2|TRBV6-2/TRBV6-3|few
CASSYGTGGHSRF
TGTGCCAGCAGTTACGGGACAGGGGGACATTCTCGCTTC
>-|TRBJ1-5|TRBV6-2/TRBV6-3|once
CASSRLGQSNQPQHF
TGTGCCAGCAGTAGGCTTGGACAGAGCAATCAGCCCCAGCATTTT
>-|TRBJ1-1|TRBV11-2|-
CASSSHGGDAEAFF
TGTGCCAGCAGCTCCCACGGGGGTGACGCTGAAGCTTTCTTT
>-|TRBJ2-3|TRBV5-6|-
CASSLDRDTDTQYF
TGTGCCAGCAGCTTGGACCGGGACACAGATACGCAGTATTTT
>-|TRBJ1-1|TRBV19|-
CASSIEGQLNTEAFF
TGTGCCAGTAGTATAGAGGGCCAGCTGAACACTGAAGCTTTCTTT
>-|TRBJ2-7|TRBV11-1|-
CASSPGGRGEQYF
TGTGCCAGCAGCCCAGGAGGCAGGGGCGAGCAGTACTTC
>TRBD2|TRBJ2-3|TRBV5-4|-
CASSASGTSDFSDTQYF
TGTGCCAGCAGCGCGTCCGGGACTAGCGACTTTTCAGATACGCAGTATTTT
>TRBD2|TRBJ2-2|TRBV7-3|-
CASRKLAGRAGELFF
TGTGCCAGCAGAAAACTAGCGGGGCGGGCCGGGGAGCTGTTTTTT
>TRBD2|TRBJ2-1|TRBV19|-
CASSGLAAYNEQFF
TGTGCCAGTAGTGGGCTAGCGGCCTACAATGAGCAGTTCTTC
>-|TRBJ2-7|TRBV18|-
CASSPGTGTEQYF
TGTGCCAGCTCACCAGGGACCGGGACAGAGCAGTACTTC
>TRBD2|TRBJ2-1|TRBV3-1/TRBV3-2|-
CASSRGLAGTYNEQFF
TGTGCCAGCAGCCGGGGACTAGCTGGGACCTACAATGAGCAGTTCTTC
>-|TRBJ1-6|TRBV5-1|once
CASSFGDNSPLHF
TGCGCCAGCAGCTTCGGGGATAATTCACCCCTCCACTTT
>TRBD1|TRBJ1-2|TRBV7-8|-
CASSWTGEGGYTF
TGTGCCAGCAGCTGGACAGGGGAGGGCGGCTACACCTTC
>-|TRBJ1-2|TRBV2|-
CARGTNIDRSYGYTF
TGTGCCAGAGGAACGAATATAGACAGGAGCTATGGCTACACCTTC
>TRBD1|TRBJ1-4|TRBV27|few
CASSPQGGFLGKLFF
TGTGCCAGCAGCCCCCAGGGGGGATTCCTAGGAAAACTGTTTTTT
>TRBD2|TRBJ2-1|TRBV7-2|-
CASSLGLADYNEQFF
TGTGCCAGCAGCCTCGGACTAGCGGACTACAATGAGCAGTTCTTC
>TRBD1|TRBJ1-5|TRBV19|-
CASRVGPGGQPQHF
TGTGCCAGTAGGGTCGGCCCAGGGGGACAGCCCCAGCATTTT
>-|TRBJ1-3|TRBV6-1|-
CASSERGNTIYF
TGTGCCAGCAGTGAACGGGGAAACACCATATATTTT
>-|TRBJ1-2|TRBV21-1|-
CASSNEHRGFYGYTF
TGTGCCAGCAGCAACGAGCACAGGGGGTTCTATGGCTACACCTTC
>-|TRBJ1-1|TRBV7-9|-
CASRPEWNTEAFF
TGTGCCAGCAGGCCGGAGTGGAACACTGAAGCTTTCTTT
>-|TRBJ1-1|TRBV3-1/TRBV3-2|-
CASSQESSRRNTEAFF
TGTGCCAGCAGCCAAGAGTCGTCCAGAAGGAACACTGAAGCTTTCTTT
>-|TRBJ1-1|TRBV12-3/TRBV12-4|-
CASSSVAEAFF
TGTGCCAGCAGTTCTGTGGCCGAAGCTTTCTTT
>TRBD1|TRBJ1-4|TRBV4-1|-
CASSHGDRGHEKLFF
TGCGCCAGCAGCCATGGGGACAGGGGGCATGAAAAACTGTTTTTT
>TRBD1|TRBJ2-7|TRBV29-1|-
CSVVGQYAYEQYF
TGCAGCGTTGTGGGACAGTACGCCTACGAGCAGTACTTC
>-|TRBJ1-1|TRBV29-1|-
CSVTGGRGENTEAFF
TGCAGCGTTACGGGTGGTCGAGGAGAGAACACTGAAGCTTTCTTT
>TRBD2|TRBJ2-5|TRBV10-1|few
CASSPSGQETQYF
TGCGCCAGCAGTCCTAGCGGACAAGAGACCCAGTACTTC
>-|TRBJ1-4|TRBV12-3/TRBV12-4|once
CASKAPANEKLFF
TGTGCCAGCAAAGCTCCGGCTAATGAAAAACTGTTTTTT
>TRBD2|TRBJ2-2|TRBV4-1|-
CASSQEISLAGGRNTGELFF
TGCGCCAGCAGCCAAGAAATTTCGCTAGCGGGGGGCAGGAACACCGGGGAGCTGTTTTTT
>TRBD1|TRBJ1-2|TRBV5-4|-
CASSRPGTAYGYTF
TGTGCCAGCAGCAGGCCCGGGACAGCCTATGGCTACACCTTC
>TRBD1|TRBJ2-7|TRBV6-5|-
CASQRSGQGYEQYF
TGTGCCTCTCAGAGATCGGGACAGGGCTACGAGCAGTACTTC